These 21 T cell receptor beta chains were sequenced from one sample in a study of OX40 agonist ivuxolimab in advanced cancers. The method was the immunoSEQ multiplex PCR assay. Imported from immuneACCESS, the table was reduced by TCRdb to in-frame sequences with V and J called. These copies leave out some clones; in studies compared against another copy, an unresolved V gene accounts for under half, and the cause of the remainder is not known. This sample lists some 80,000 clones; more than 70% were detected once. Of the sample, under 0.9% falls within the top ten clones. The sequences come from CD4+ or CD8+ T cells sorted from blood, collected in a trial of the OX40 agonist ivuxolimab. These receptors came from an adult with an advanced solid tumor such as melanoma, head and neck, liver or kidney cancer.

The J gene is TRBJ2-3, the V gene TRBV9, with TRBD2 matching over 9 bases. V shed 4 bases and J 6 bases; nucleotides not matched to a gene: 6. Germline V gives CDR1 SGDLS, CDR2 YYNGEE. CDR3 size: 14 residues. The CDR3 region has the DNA TGTGCCAGCAGCCCCACAAGCGGGGGGGATACGCAGTATTTT. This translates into CASSPTSGGDTQYF.

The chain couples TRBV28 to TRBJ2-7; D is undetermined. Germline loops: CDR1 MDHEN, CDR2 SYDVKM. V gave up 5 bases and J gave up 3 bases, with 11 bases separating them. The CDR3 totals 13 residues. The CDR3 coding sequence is TGTGCCAGCAGTGAGGACCTCAGCTACGAGCAGTACTTC. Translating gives CASSEDLSYEQYF. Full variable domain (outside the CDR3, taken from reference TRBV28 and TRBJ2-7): DVKVTQSSRYLVKRTGEKVFLECVQDMDHENMFWYRQDPGLGLRLIYFSYDVKMKEKGDIPEGYSVSREKKERFSLILESASTNQTSMYLCASSEDLSYEQYFGPGTRLTVT.

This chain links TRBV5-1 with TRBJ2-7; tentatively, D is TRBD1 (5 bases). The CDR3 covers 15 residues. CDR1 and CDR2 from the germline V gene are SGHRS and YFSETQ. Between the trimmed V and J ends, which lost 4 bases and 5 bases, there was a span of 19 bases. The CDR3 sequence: CASSLQKSRGDEQYF. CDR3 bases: TGCGCCAGCAGCCTGCAGAAATCTAGGGGCGACGAGCAGTACTTC.

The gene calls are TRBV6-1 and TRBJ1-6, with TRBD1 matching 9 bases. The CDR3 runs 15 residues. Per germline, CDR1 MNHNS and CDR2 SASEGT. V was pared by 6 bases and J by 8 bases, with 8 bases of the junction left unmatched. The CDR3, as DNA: TGTGCCAGCAGCCCTGGTGGGACAGGGTATTCACCCCTCCACTTT. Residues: CASSPGGTGYSPLHF.

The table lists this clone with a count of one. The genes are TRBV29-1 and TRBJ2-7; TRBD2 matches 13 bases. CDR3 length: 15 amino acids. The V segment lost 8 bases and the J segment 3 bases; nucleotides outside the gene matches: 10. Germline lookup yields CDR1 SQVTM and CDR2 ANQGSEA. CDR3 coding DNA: TGCAGCCCCCGGGGACTAGCGGGAACAAGCTACGAGCAGTACTTC. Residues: CSPRGLAGTSYEQYF.

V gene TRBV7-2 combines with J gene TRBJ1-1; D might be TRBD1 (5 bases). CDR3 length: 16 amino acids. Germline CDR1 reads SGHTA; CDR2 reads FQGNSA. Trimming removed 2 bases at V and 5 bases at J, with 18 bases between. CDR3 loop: CASSLNGFRAGTEAFF. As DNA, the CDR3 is TGTGCCAGCAGCTTAAACGGTTTCAGGGCGGGAACTGAAGCTTTCTTT. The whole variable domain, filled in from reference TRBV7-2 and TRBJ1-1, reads GAGVSQSPSNKVTEKGKDVELRCDPISGHTALYWYRQSLGQGLEFLIYFQGNSAPDKSGLPSDRFSAERTGGSVSTLTIQRTQQEDSAVYLCASSLNGFRAGTEAFFGQGTRLTVV.

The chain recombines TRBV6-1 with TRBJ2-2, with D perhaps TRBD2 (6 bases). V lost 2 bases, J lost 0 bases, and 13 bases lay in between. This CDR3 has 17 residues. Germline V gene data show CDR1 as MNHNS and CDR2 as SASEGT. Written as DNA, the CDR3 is TGTGCCAGCAGTGAATTCGGGAGACCCACGAACACCGGGGAGCTGTTTTTT. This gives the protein CASSEFGRPTNTGELFF.

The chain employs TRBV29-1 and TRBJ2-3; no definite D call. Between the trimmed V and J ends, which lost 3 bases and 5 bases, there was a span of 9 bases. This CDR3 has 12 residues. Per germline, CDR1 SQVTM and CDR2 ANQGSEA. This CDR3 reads CSVDLELDTQYF. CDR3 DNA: TGCAGCGTTGACCTGGAGCTAGATACGCAGTATTTT.

CDR3: CASSQAGLASNEQFF. In DNA, the CDR3 is TGTGCCAGCAGCCAAGCAGGACTAGCATCGAATGAGCAGTTCTTC. The J gene is TRBJ2-1, the V gene TRBV14; 8 bases agree with TRBD2. Germline V gene data show CDR1 as SGHDN and CDR2 as FVKESK. The CDR3 extends over 15 amino acids. V lost 1 base and J lost 7; bases outside the gene matches: 6.

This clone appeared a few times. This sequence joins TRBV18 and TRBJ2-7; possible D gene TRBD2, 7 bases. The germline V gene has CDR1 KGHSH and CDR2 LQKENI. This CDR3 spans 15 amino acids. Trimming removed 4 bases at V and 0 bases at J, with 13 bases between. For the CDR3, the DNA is TGTGCCAGCTCACTGGGGGGGGCCTTCTCCTACGAGCAGTACTTC. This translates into CASSLGGAFSYEQYF.

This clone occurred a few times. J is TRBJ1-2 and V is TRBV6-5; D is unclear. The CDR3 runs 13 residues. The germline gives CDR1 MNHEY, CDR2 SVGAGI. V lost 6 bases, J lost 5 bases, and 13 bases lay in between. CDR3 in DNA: TGTGCCAGCAGCCCTAGATTTGAGTATGGCTACACCTTC. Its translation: CASSPRFEYGYTF.

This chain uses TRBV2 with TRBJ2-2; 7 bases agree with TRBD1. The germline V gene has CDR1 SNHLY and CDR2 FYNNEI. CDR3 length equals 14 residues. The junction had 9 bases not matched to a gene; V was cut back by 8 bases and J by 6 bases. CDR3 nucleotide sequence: TGTGCCAGCCGGAGAGAAGGGGGCGCCGGGGAGCTGTTTTTT. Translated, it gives CASRREGGAGELFF.

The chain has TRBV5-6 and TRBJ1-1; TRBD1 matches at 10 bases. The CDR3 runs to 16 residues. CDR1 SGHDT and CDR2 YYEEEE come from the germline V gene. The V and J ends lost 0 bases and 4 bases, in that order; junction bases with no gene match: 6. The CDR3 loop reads CASSLGEGQGITEAFF. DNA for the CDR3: TGTGCCAGCAGCTTGGGAGAGGGACAGGGGATCACTGAAGCTTTCTTT.

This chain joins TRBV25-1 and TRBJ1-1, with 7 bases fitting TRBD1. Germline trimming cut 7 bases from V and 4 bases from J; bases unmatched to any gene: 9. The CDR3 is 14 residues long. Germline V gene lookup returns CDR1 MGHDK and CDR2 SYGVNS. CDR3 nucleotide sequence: TGTGCCAGCACCGCACCAGGGGGTTTCACTGAAGCTTTCTTT. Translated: CASTAPGGFTEAFF. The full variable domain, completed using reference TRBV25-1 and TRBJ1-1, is EADIYQTPRYLVIGTGKKITLECSQTMGHDKMYWYQQDPGMELHLIHYSYGVNSTEKGDLSSESTVSRIRTEHFPLTLESARPSHTSQYLCASTAPGGFTEAFFGQGTRLTVV.

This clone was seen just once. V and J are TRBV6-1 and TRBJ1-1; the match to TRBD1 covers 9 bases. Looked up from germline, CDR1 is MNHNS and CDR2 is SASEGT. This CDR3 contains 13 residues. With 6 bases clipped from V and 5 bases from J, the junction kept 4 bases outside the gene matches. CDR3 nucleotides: TGTGCCAGCAGAGACAGGGGGGCAACTGAAGCTTTCTTT. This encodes CASRDRGATEAFF.

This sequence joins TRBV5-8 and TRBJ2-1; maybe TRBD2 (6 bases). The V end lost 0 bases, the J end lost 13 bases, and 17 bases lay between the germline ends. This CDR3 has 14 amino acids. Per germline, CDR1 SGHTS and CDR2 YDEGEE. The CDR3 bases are TGTGCCAGCAGCTTGGGTTCCTCGGCGGGGCCTCAGTTCTTC. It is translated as CASSLGSSAGPQFF. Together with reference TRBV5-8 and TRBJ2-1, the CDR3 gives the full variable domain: EAGVTQSPTHLIKTRGQQATLRCSPISGHTSVYWYQQALGLGLQFLLWYDEGEERNRGNFPPRFSGRQFPNYSSELNVNALELEDSALYLCASSLGSSAGPQFFGPGTRLTVL.

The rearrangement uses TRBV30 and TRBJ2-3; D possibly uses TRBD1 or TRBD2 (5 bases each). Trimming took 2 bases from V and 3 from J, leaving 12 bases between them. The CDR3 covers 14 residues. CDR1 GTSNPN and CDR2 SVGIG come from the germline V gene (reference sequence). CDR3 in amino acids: CAWSTGTGTDTQYF. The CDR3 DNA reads TGTGCCTGGAGTACAGGTACGGGGACAGATACGCAGTATTTT. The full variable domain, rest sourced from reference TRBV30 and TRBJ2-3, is SQTIHQWPATLVQPVGSPLSLECTVEGTSNPNLYWYRQAAGRGLQLLFYSVGIGQISSEVPQNLSASRPQDRQFILSSKKLLLSDSGFYLCAWSTGTGTDTQYFGPGTRLTVL.

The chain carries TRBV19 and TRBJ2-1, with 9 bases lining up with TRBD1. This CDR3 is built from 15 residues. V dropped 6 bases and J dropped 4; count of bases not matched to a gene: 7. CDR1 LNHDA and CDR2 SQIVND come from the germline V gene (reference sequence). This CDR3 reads CASRPTGTGYNEQFF. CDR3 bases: TGTGCCAGTAGGCCAACCGGGACAGGGTACAATGAGCAGTTCTTC.

CDR3 in amino acids: CASSRGQGGSYEQYF. The CDR3, as DNA: TGTGCCAGCAGCCGGGGACAGGGTGGATCCTACGAGCAGTACTTC. This chain connects TRBV11-2 to TRBJ2-7; TRBD1 matches at 9 bases. Per germline, CDR1 SGHAT and CDR2 FQNNGV. V was pared by 5 bases and J by 1 base, with 6 bases of the junction left unmatched. The CDR3 sequence is 15 residues long.

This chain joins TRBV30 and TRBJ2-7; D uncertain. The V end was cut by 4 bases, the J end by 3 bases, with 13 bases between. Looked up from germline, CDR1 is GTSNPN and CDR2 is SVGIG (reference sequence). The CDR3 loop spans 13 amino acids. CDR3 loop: CAWKGRVHYEQYF. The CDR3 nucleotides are TGTGCCTGGAAGGGTAGGGTCCACTACGAGCAGTACTTC.

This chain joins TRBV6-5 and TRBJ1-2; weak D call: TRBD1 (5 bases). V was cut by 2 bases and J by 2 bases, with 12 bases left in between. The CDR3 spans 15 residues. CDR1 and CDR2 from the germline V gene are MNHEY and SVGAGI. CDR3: CASSYGQGPNYGYTF. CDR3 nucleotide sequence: TGTGCCAGCAGTTACGGGCAGGGCCCCAACTATGGCTACACCTTC.